This T cell receptor (beta chain) stems from a study of graft-versus-host responses after intestinal transplantation (dated by TCRdb to about 2021). For the study in its entirety: Recipients received multivisceral, liver-intestinal, or isolated intestinal transplants. Every recipient was given anti-thymocyte globulin induction, followed by around three years of maintenance tacrolimus and steroids. Graft-versus-host and host-versus-graft alloreactive T cell clones were tracked in the graft, circulation and bone marrow after intestinal transplantation using bulk TCR-beta CDR3 sequencing. To identify alloreactive clones, pre-transplant mixed lymphocyte reaction products were sequenced and compared with unstimulated pre-transplant donor and recipient T cells. The cohort enrolled 20 to 30 intestinal transplant recipients, one of whom was a retransplant, and a few patients without pretransplant specimens were excluded. A peak of at least 4% donor T cells among recipient peripheral blood mononuclear cells was the definition used for donor T cell macrochimerism. Samples from a few later patients were sequenced in-house on an Illumina MiSeq with MiXCR processing rather than by the commercial service. Results and caveats for the whole study, not just this receptor: High GvH to HvG T cell clonal ratios were observed in the allografts of patients with donor T cell macrochimerism. Early after transplant, peak levels of circulating GvH clones were found to be associated with declines in HvG clones. Conclusions were limited by the relatively low number and heterogeneity of intestinal transplant patients. GvH clones were detected in recipient bone marrow, and some of these GvH clones were observed earlier in ileal mucosa or blood, consistent with an intestinal mucosal origin.

The CDR3 starts with the cysteine, ends with the phenylalanine, and has 20 residues. Solely the CDR3 DNA is kept, with 60 bases framed from the first base. Per the germline V gene, SGHVS is the CDR1 and FNYEAQ is the CDR2. Here V drops 4 bases and J drops 1 base, and the junction holds 15 bases not matched to any gene. In the paper's terms, the time point label means: cells obtained before transplantation from donor or recipient. CD3+CD4+ and CD3+CD8+ populations were FACS-sorted from unstimulated pre-transplant donor and recipient cells taken from spleen or lymph nodes. As regards this clone: Its antigen remains undetermined. No quality values exist for individual bases; no much larger clone is one base distant.

The library was made by the immunoSEQ multiplex PCR assay. In most patients, genomic DNA was isolated using the Qiagen DNeasy Blood and Tissue Kit and sent frozen to Adaptive Biotechnologies for TCR sequencing. High-throughput TCR-beta CDR3 sequencing of genomic DNA from most patients was performed by Adaptive Biotechnologies. On the study's bioinformatics: TCR sequencing data were retrieved from Adaptive's ImmunoSEQ software for some 19 patients, whereas a few other patients were processed with MiXCR and VDJtools. CD4 versus CD8 sorting errors were corrected by removing sequences found in both subsets at a frequency ratio below 5:1. CDR3 nucleotide sequences shared between donor and recipient were removed because their origin could not be assigned. To count as alloreactive, a clone needed at least 2-fold expansion over unstimulated cells and a minimum CFSE-low frequency of 0.002% (template counts) or 0.001% (read counts). Clones detected in sequenced pre-transplant spleen, lymph node, or MLR CFSE-low populations of the donor or recipient were defined as mappable. The cumulative frequency of alloreactive clones was calculated as a percentage of all sequences, weighted by copy number. TCRdb obtained this table from immuneACCESS and retained in-frame rearrangements with V and J assigned. These tables miss some clones; where compared with another copy, unresolved V genes account for less than half of the shortfall, and the remainder is unexplained. Clone size and V and J calls were adopted from that table, with D and trimming inferred from the DNA. This sample comprises over 40,000 clones, roughly 95% of them detected only once. Almost 0.55% of the sample rests with the top ten.

This receptor was obtained from a human donor who was the organ donor for an intestinal transplant. The specimen was unstimulated CD8+ T cells sorted from spleen or lymph node cells, collected before transplant. The rearranged chain carries TRBV7-6 and TRBJ2-2, with 10 bases aligning to TRBD2. This receptor has the CDR3 CASSSNLAGAFARNTGELFF. The nucleotide sequence reads TGTGCCAGCAGCTCCAATCTAGCGGGGGCTTTCGCAAGGAACACCGGGGAGCTGTTTTTT.